The clone carrying this T cell receptor (beta chain) appeared a few times. Its specificity is not known. Primed by a sample-barcoded 5' primer and a J-beta primer mix, a second PCR proceeded for 7 to 11 cycles. The yield of each sample was at least 2.5 million CDR3-containing paired-end reads. TCRdb reprocessed the 5' RACE reads via MiXCR and lists one record per CDR3 protein. The sample holds about 1.1 million distinct CDR3 sequences; roughly two fifths are singletons and the top ten take over 10%. These data are taken from a study of blood T cells in healthy people across ages. Study results and caveats: It was the long-lived donors that had more naive CD4+ cells and higher diversity than aged donors.

The V end was cut by 3 bases, the J end by 3 bases, with 9 bases between. CDR1 and CDR2 (germline): MGHRA, YSYEKL. The CDR3 consists of 14 residues. Each donor was a healthy Caucasian individual from Russia, aged roughly 6 to 90. A minimum of 6 million PBMCs was isolated per sample. This chain uses TRBV4-1 with TRBJ2-1; D gene ambiguous. This TCR was recovered from a man aged 18 to 29 in good health. The sequenced sample consisted of blood. The CDR3 region has the DNA TGCGCCAGCAGCCAGCAGCTAGTCTACAATGAGCAGTTCTTC. It encodes CASSQQLVYNEQFF.